The source of this TCR beta chain is a study of blood T cell repertoires in COVID-19. Study details: The study drew acute and convalescent COVID-19 samples from the United States, Italy and Spain. The cDNA or gDNA used as material had been derived from T cells, B-cell-depleted T cells, or PBMCs.

This clone was seen more than once but under ten times. The authors' processing: Amplification of reference gene primers provided the estimated nucleated cell counts. TCRdb's copy holds only in-frame clones and misses some; the assay was immunoSEQ multiplex PCR. That table supplies the V and J calls and clone size; D and trimming were determined from the DNA. The repertoire has roughly 320,000 clones, around 87% of them found once; the top ten carry about 1.2%. Germline V lookup: CDR1 LNHDA, CDR2 SQIVND (reference sequence). The V end was cut by 1 base, the J end by 3 bases, with 13 bases between. The CDR3 extends over 15 amino acids.

This TCR was recovered from a man between 65 and 85 years old with acute or convalescent COVID-19. Sequencing was performed on peripheral blood. This chain joins TRBV19 and TRBJ2-7; tentative D call: TRBD2 (5 bases). CDR3 nucleotide sequence: TGTGCCAGTAGTATAGTGGAGGTTATTCACTACGAGCAGTACTTC. It translates to CASSIVEVIHYEQYF.